This passage covers 26 T cell receptor beta chains from one sample sequenced in a study of T cells in Graves' hyperthyroidism and ophthalmopathy (dated by TCRdb to between 2018 and 2020). Libraries came from multiplex PCR. The reads were generated on an Illumina HiSeq 2000. The TCR beta CDR3 regions were amplified from RNA transcripts. The first round of RT-PCR for the TCR CDR3 was performed with the HTBI primer set and the Qiagen OneStep RT-PCR kit. The public reads were run again by TCRdb, first through fastp at Q25 and then through MiXCR, and only productive beta chains were kept. Records with the same CDR3 protein are collapsed into one entry carrying the most frequent genes and DNA. The sample yields about 500,000 distinct CDR3 sequences; 40% to 55% were counted once. Of the sample, about 45% is held by the ten largest clones. What was sequenced was peripheral blood or thyroid tissue (not recorded which). The receptors come from an adult woman with Graves' disease, either hyperthyroidism or ophthalmopathy (not recorded which).

This clonotype appeared a few times. The J gene is TRBJ1-1, the V gene TRBV12-3 or TRBV12-4; D uncertain. Trimming removed 4 bases from V and 6 bases from J, with 12 bases in between. The CDR3 is made up of 13 amino acids. The CDR3 region has the DNA TGTGCCAGCAGTTCAAGACTTACCTCTGAAGCTTTCTTT. It encodes CASSSRLTSEAFF.

The chain combines TRBV2 with TRBJ1-5; D remains unclear. CDR3 size: 16 residues. In germline, CDR1 is SNHLY, CDR2 FYNNEI. With 5 bases removed from V and 0 bases from J, the gap between germline ends came to 14 bases. CDR3 residues: CASSLGTDYSNQPQHF. The DNA of the CDR3 is TGTGCCAGCAGTTTAGGTACGGATTATAGCAATCAGCCCCAGCATTTT.

Here the CDR3 DNA reads TGCAGCGCCAGAGACAGGCCTTACTACGAGCAGTACTTC. Translated: CSARDRPYYEQYF. The V call is TRBV29-1, the J call TRBJ2-7, with a tentative D call TRBD1 (6 bases). CDR3 length equals 13 residues. Trimming took off 7 bases at V and 3 bases at J, with 16 bases between the two ends. Per the germline V gene, CDR1 is SQVTM and CDR2 is ANQGSEA.

The sample holds many counts of this clonotype. The chain uses TRBV2 and TRBJ2-7; D unclear. Trimming left V 2 bases short and J 4 bases short, with 0 bases between. This CDR3 is 10 amino acids long. Per the germline V gene, CDR1 is SNHLY and CDR2 is FYNNEI. CDR3 loop: CASSEYEQYF. The CDR3 DNA reads as TGTGCCAGCAGTGAATACGAGCAGTACTTC.

In this sample, this clonotype turned up many times. The chain carries TRBV19 and TRBJ1-1; TRBD1 aligns across 8 bases. CDR3 size: 16 residues. After removal of 3 bases from V and 0 bases from J, the junction contained 6 bases not matched to a gene. From germline, CDR1 is LNHDA and CDR2 SQIVND (reference sequence). In DNA form, the CDR3 reads TGTGCCAGTAGTATCGGGCAGGGGGCGATGAACACTGAAGCTTTCTTT. Its protein is CASSIGQGAMNTEAFF.

The CDR3 sequence: CASRTIPEEGTSGNTIYF. The DNA for the CDR3 is TGTGCCAGTCGAACAATCCCCGAGGAGGGAACCTCTGGAAACACCATATATTTT. The chain joins TRBV19 to TRBJ1-3; unclear D gene. Germline loops: CDR1 LNHDA, CDR2 SQIVND (reference sequence). Trimming left V 8 bases short and J 0 bases short, with 23 bases between. The CDR3 contains 18 residues.

This clonotype was counted between two and nine times. This chain uses TRBV7-2 with TRBJ2-7; the match to TRBD2 covers 8 bases. The CDR3 extends over 14 amino acids. Losses at the gene ends were 6 bases for V and 3 bases for J; bases not matched to a gene: 7. Germline V gene data show CDR1 as SGHTA and CDR2 as FQGNSA. CDR3 coding DNA: TGTGCCAGCAGAAGGATAGCGGGGAACTACGAGCAGTACTTC. Amino acid sequence: CASRRIAGNYEQYF. Drawing the rest from reference TRBV7-2 and TRBJ2-7, the complete variable domain is GAGVSQSPSNKVTEKGKDVELRCDPISGHTALYWYRQSLGQGLEFLIYFQGNSAPDKSGLPSDRFSAERTGGSVSTLTIQRTQQEDSAVYLCASRRIAGNYEQYFGPGTRLTVT.

The chain joins TRBV14 to TRBJ2-5; 13 bases fit TRBD2. Germline lookup yields CDR1 SGHDN and CDR2 FVKESK. The CDR3 sequence is 18 residues long. V shed 1 base and J 2 bases; nucleotides not matched to a gene: 7. CDR3 nucleotides: TGTGCCAGCAGCCAAGGTCCAGCGGGACTAGCGGGACAAGAGACCCAGTACTTC. It codes for CASSQGPAGLAGQETQYF.

This clonotype has more than one count but fewer than ten. The genes are TRBV28 and TRBJ1-1; D uncertain. CDR3 size: 17 residues. Germline V lookup: CDR1 MDHEN, CDR2 SYDVKM. The germline V and J ends were trimmed by 6 bases and 4 bases, with 24 bases remaining between them. CDR3 DNA sequence: TGTGCCAGCAGACTAGGCCTGACTCGGGTCGAGGCCACTGAAGCTTTCTTT. Protein: CASRLGLTRVEATEAFF.

As for this clonotype: Because the CDR3's place on the DNA is in doubt, the DNA is left out and the CDR3 is given as listed by TCRdb. This rearrangement joins TRBV25-1 to TRBJ1-1. Germline V gene sequence: CDR1 MGHDK, CDR2 SYGVNS. A total of 19 residues make up the CDR3, ends included. The CDR3 reads CASSIYLCSGSGRNTEAFF.

This clonotype was counted at least ten times. The V and J genes are TRBV20-1 and TRBJ2-2; perhaps D is TRBD1 or TRBD2 (7 bases each). Deletions cut 6 bases from V and 7 bases from J, with 18 bases between. The germline CDR1 and CDR2 sequences are DFQATT and SNEGSKA (reference sequence). The length of the CDR3 is 14 residues. In DNA, the CDR3 is TGCAGTGCCCACAGGGGAGGGCCGGTCGGGGAGCTGTTTTTT. It yields the protein CSAHRGGPVGELFF.

This clonotype has at least ten counts. The rearrangement uses TRBV28 and TRBJ1-2; D gene unclear. Trimming shortened V by 4 bases and J by 14 bases, and 14 bases separated the two germline ends. Looked up from germline, CDR1 is MDHEN and CDR2 is SYDVKM. CDR3 length: 11 amino acids. The CDR3 sequence: CASSSSINPTF. CDR3 bases: TGTGCCAGCAGTTCCAGCATCAATCCTACCTTC.

The chain's CDR3 is CSVEDGWGPEAFF. The CDR3 coding sequence is TGCAGCGTTGAGGACGGTTGGGGACCTGAAGCTTTCTTT. This chain joins TRBV29-1 and TRBJ1-1; D is possibly TRBD1 (5 bases). The germline V gene encodes CDR1 SQVTM and CDR2 ANQGSEA. The V end lost 3 bases, the J end lost 6 bases, and 14 bases lay between the germline ends. The CDR3 covers 13 residues.

This clonotype showed up many times. The chain has TRBV20-1 and TRBJ2-7, with 10 nucleotides matching TRBD2. J lost 4 bases, V lost 0 bases, and 6 bases had no gene match. Germline loops: CDR1 DFQATT, CDR2 SNEGSKA (reference sequence). The CDR3 is made up of 15 amino acids. CDR3 in amino acids: CSARDRVAGGYEQYF. The CDR3 DNA sequence: TGCAGTGCTAGAGATCGGGTAGCGGGAGGTTACGAGCAGTACTTC.

This clonotype has at least ten counts. The V call is TRBV5-6, the J call TRBJ1-2; 8 bases are shared with TRBD1. Germline V gene data show CDR1 as SGHDT and CDR2 as YYEEEE. The V gene end was trimmed by 0 bases and the J gene end by 3 bases; junction bases not matched to a gene: 4. This CDR3 is 15 amino acids long. CDR3: CASSLGDRSYYGYTF. In DNA form, the CDR3 reads TGTGCCAGCAGCTTGGGGGACAGGTCGTACTATGGCTACACCTTC.

The rearrangement links TRBV20-1 to TRBJ1-4; D is ambiguous. V was cut by 1 base and J by 8 bases, with 14 bases left in between. This CDR3 has 14 amino acids. CDR1 and CDR2 from the germline V gene are DFQATT and SNEGSKA (reference sequence). CDR3 DNA: TGCAGTGCTAGAGGGGTCCAGGATAGGGAAAAACTGTTTTTT. Amino acids: CSARGVQDREKLFF.

The table lists this clonotype with many counts. CDR3 loop: CASSPPGLAQTQYF. CDR3 coding DNA: TGTGCCAGCAGTCCCCCGGGACTAGCACAGACCCAGTACTTC. V gene TRBV6-2 or TRBV6-3 combines with J gene TRBJ2-5; 9 bases line up with TRBD2. CDR3 size: 14 residues. J lost 6 bases, V lost 5 bases, and 7 bases had no gene match. CDR1 MNHEY and CDR2 SVGEGT come from the germline V gene.

This chain uses TRBV5-6 with TRBJ2-5; D gene ambiguous. The CDR3 runs 15 residues. V lost 0 bases and J lost 9, with 18 bases in between. Germline CDR1 reads SGHDT; CDR2 reads YYEEEE. The CDR3 sequence: CASSLAVGRNQPQYF. CDR3 in DNA: TGTGCCAGCAGCTTGGCCGTTGGACGGAATCAGCCCCAGTACTTC.

The chain carries TRBV10-3 and TRBJ2-2; TRBD1 is a possible D gene (6 bases). Germline V CDR1 and CDR2: ENHRY, SYGVKD. CDR3 length equals 13 residues. Trimming left V 5 bases short and J 5 bases short, with 9 bases between. CDR3 coding DNA: TGTGCCATCAGTAAAGGGGGTACCGGGGAGCTGTTTTTT. Its protein is CAISKGGTGELFF.

The rearrangement uses TRBV7-2 and TRBJ1-6; D gene uncertain. V was pared by 7 bases and J by 9 bases, with 22 bases between. CDR3 size: 16 residues. Germline lookup yields CDR1 SGHTA and CDR2 FQGNSA. The CDR3 DNA reads TGTGCCAGCATCGGACGGGCTAACATGGTGGGTTCACCCCTCCACTTT. Its protein is CASIGRANMVGSPLHF. The full variable domain, completed using reference TRBV7-2 and TRBJ1-6, is GAGVSQSPSNKVTEKGKDVELRCDPISGHTALYWYRQSLGQGLEFLIYFQGNSAPDKSGLPSDRFSAERTGGSVSTLTIQRTQQEDSAVYLCASIGRANMVGSPLHFGNGTRLTVT.

This clonotype appeared many times. V gene TRBV2 combines with J gene TRBJ2-2, with D possibly being TRBD2 (5 bases). The CDR3 consists of 12 residues. Between the trimmed V and J ends, which lost 8 bases and 5 bases, there was a span of 9 bases. Germline V gene lookup returns CDR1 SNHLY and CDR2 FYNNEI. In DNA, the CDR3 is TGTGCCAGCGGGAGTTGGACCGGGGAGCTGTTTTTT. Its translation is CASGSWTGELFF. The entire variable domain, with the rest obtained from reference TRBV2 and TRBJ2-2, is as follows: EPEVTQTPSHQVTQMGQEVILRCVPISNHLYFYWYRQILGQKVEFLVSFYNNEISEKSEIFDDQFSVERPDGSNFTLKIRSTKLEDSAMYFCASGSWTGELFFGEGSRLTVL.

The table lists this clonotype with many counts. The chain couples TRBV6-5 to TRBJ2-7; D is uncertain. Germline CDR1 MNHEY, CDR2 SVGAGI. The CDR3 is 15 residues long. Trimming cost V 2 bases and J 3 bases, with 14 bases left between them. DNA for the CDR3: TGTGCCAGCAGTTACGACTCCTTCCTCCTCTACGAGCAGTACTTC. It is translated as CASSYDSFLLYEQYF.

This clonotype was counted at least ten times. V is TRBV7-9 and J is TRBJ2-5; the match to TRBD2 covers 9 bases. The CDR3 has 14 amino acids. CDR1 is SEHNR, CDR2 FQNEAQ, per germline (reference sequence). V was pared by 5 bases and J by 2 bases, with 3 bases of the junction left unmatched. CDR3: CASSRLADQETQYF. The CDR3, as DNA: TGTGCCAGCAGCCGACTAGCGGATCAAGAGACCCAGTACTTC.

This clonotype appeared many times. This chain links TRBV2 with TRBJ1-2; TRBD1 might be the D (5 bases). The germline V gene encodes CDR1 SNHLY and CDR2 FYNNEI. This CDR3 spans 13 amino acids. Trimming took 6 bases from V and 5 from J, leaving 13 bases between them. DNA of the CDR3: TGTGCCAGCAGACAAGACAGTCCATATGGCTACACCTTC. Amino acid sequence: CASRQDSPYGYTF.

Comments on this clonotype: Since the CDR3 does not end with the conserved phenylalanine or tryptophan, this likely comes from a read error. The genes are TRBV4-1 and TRBJ1-2; 7 bases are shared with TRBD1. Per the germline V gene, CDR1 is MGHRA and CDR2 is YSYEKL. This CDR3 has 13 residues. The V and J ends lost 2 bases and 3 bases, in that order; junction bases with no gene match: 0. The chain's CDR3 is CASSQTGDYGYTL. CDR3 DNA sequence: TGCGCCAGCAGCCAAACAGGGGACTATGGCTACACCCTC.

This clonotype appeared a single time. The V and J genes are TRBV29-1 and TRBJ2-2; maybe TRBD2 (5 bases). V was cut by 8 bases and J by 0 bases, with 10 bases left in between. CDR1 and CDR2 from the germline V gene are SQVTM and ANQGSEA. The CDR3 totals 13 residues. In DNA form, the CDR3 reads TGCAGCCTCCGAGGGACGAACACCGGGGAGCTGTTTTTT. Amino acid sequence: CSLRGTNTGELFF.